These 23 T cell receptor beta chains came from one sample sequenced in a study of beta chain features in type 1 diabetes. Overall study results and limits: When Type 1 diabetes patients were examined, their TCRB CDR3s proved moderately but significantly shorter in all four CD4+ subsets.

Their recognized antigens are unknown. The study reverse transcribed the entire isolated RNA, so it sequenced expressed TCRB transcripts. The repertoire was sequenced with immunoSEQ multiplex PCR; TCRdb's copy has only in-frame clones and lacks some. This sample has more than 200,000 clones, with 15% to 20% found just once. The sample taken for sequencing was naive CD4+ T cells from blood. These receptors were obtained from a man aged 30-40 years with type 1 diabetes.

There are a few counts of this clone. The chain joins TRBV7-2 to TRBJ2-1; D is undetermined. CDR1 and CDR2 (germline): SGHTA, FQGNSA. Trimming shortened V by 2 bases and J by 8 bases, and 19 bases separated the two germline ends. This CDR3 is built from 16 residues. CDR3 in DNA: TGTGCCAGCAGCTTAACCTCCGACGGCCTCGTAGATGAGCAGTTCTTC. Amino acid sequence: CASSLTSDGLVDEQFF.

This clone was seen a few times. The chain carries TRBV5-1 and TRBJ2-7, with a tentative D call TRBD1 (6 bases). Between the trimmed V and J ends, which lost 0 bases and 7 bases, there was a span of 14 bases. Germline V lookup: CDR1 SGHRS, CDR2 YFSETQ. The CDR3 contains 14 residues. The chain's CDR3 is CASSLGTDLKEQYF. In nucleotides, the CDR3 is TGCGCCAGCAGCTTGGGGACAGACCTTAAGGAGCAGTACTTC.

The chain couples TRBV28 to TRBJ2-1, with D possibly matching TRBD1 (6 bases). Germline CDR1 MDHEN, CDR2 SYDVKM. The CDR3 has 14 amino acids. Trimming pared 6 bases from V and 4 bases from J, leaving 13 bases between. The CDR3 nucleotides read TGTGCCAGCAGAACCTCGGACAGATACAATGAGCAGTTCTTC. Its translation is CASRTSDRYNEQFF.

The rearrangement uses TRBV20-1 and TRBJ1-1; D is ambiguous. The germline V gene encodes CDR1 DFQATT and CDR2 SNEGSKA (reference sequence). V dropped 0 bases and J dropped 11 bases, with 10 bases sitting between them. The CDR3 spans 11 residues. CDR3 coding DNA: TGCAGTGCTAGAGATTCGGGCCTTGCTTTCTTT. Translating it yields CSARDSGLAFF.

CDR3 DNA: TGTGCCAGCAGCCAAGGCCCGGGTTCCTACGAGCAGTACTTC. Protein sequence: CASSQGPGSYEQYF. The chain is built from TRBV7-9 and TRBJ2-7; D remains unclear. CDR3 length: 14 amino acids. From germline, CDR1 is SEHNR and CDR2 FQNEAQ (reference sequence). Trimming removed 5 bases at V and 1 base at J, with 12 bases between. The full variable domain, completed using reference TRBV7-9 and TRBJ2-7, is DTGVSQNPRHKITKRGQNVTFRCDPISEHNRLYWYRQTLGQGPEFLTYFQNEAQLEKSRLLSDRFSAERPKGSFSTLEIQRTEQGDSAMYLCASSQGPGSYEQYFGPGTRLTVT.

This clone has only a few counts. The chain joins TRBV7-2 to TRBJ2-2; D gene unclear. The germline CDR1 and CDR2 sequences are SGHTA and FQGNSA. This CDR3 has 14 amino acids. Trimming removed 3 bases from V and 6 bases from J, with 11 bases in between. The CDR3 here is CASSFQDGAGELFF. The CDR3 coding sequence is TGTGCCAGCAGCTTTCAGGACGGCGCCGGGGAGCTGTTTTTT.

A few counts support this clone. The chain uses TRBV29-1 and TRBJ2-3, with 10 positions matching TRBD1. Germline values: CDR1 SQVTM, CDR2 ANQGSEA. The junction had 6 bases not matched to a gene; V was cut back by 5 bases and J by 1 base. The CDR3 has 15 residues. CDR3 residues: CSVTPGTGGTDTQYF. The CDR3 nucleotides read TGCAGCGTTACCCCCGGGACAGGGGGCACAGATACGCAGTATTTT.

This clone showed up just once. For the CDR3, the DNA is TGTGCCATCAGTGACGGGCTGGGAATGGAGACCCAGTACTTC. Translation: CAISDGLGMETQYF. The chain links TRBV10-3 to TRBJ2-5; D not resolved. The V and J ends lost 3 bases and 5 bases respectively, with 13 bases between them. The germline gives CDR1 ENHRY, CDR2 SYGVKD. CDR3 length: 14 residues.

The genes are TRBV11-2 and TRBJ2-5; weak D call: TRBD2 (5 bases). The CDR3 totals 13 residues. CDR1 and CDR2 from the germline V gene are SGHAT and FQNNGV. V was clipped by 10 bases and J by 2 bases, with 14 bases between them. CDR3 DNA: TGTGCCACTGCGAGCGGCCTTCAAGAGACCCAGTACTTC. Translation gives CATASGLQETQYF. The full variable domain, rest sourced from reference TRBV11-2 and TRBJ2-5, is EAGVAQSPRYKIIEKRQSVAFWCNPISGHATLYWYQQILGQGPKLLIQFQNNGVVDDSQLPKDRFSAERLKGVDSTLKIQPAKLEDSAVYLCATASGLQETQYFGPGTRLLVL.

This clone was counted a few times. The chain recombines TRBV4-1 with TRBJ2-1, with TRBD2 identical over 9 bases. This CDR3 spans 15 amino acids. Germline V lookup: CDR1 MGHRA, CDR2 YSYEKL. Germline trimming cut 1 base from V and 7 bases from J; bases unmatched to any gene: 5. The CDR3 loop reads CASSQVAGVGNEQFF. In DNA form, the CDR3 reads TGCGCCAGCAGCCAAGTAGCGGGAGTCGGGAATGAGCAGTTCTTC.

This clone was observed a handful of times. Additional DNA sequences in this sample encode the identical CDR3. The chain uses TRBV28 and TRBJ2-7; a weak D match, TRBD1 (5 bases). Germline CDR1 and CDR2: MDHEN and SYDVKM. V was pared by 6 bases and J by 3 bases, with 9 bases between. This CDR3 comprises 12 residues. The CDR3 sequence: CASRPQGYEQYF. The DNA for the CDR3 is TGTGCCAGCAGACCGCAGGGCTACGAGCAGTACTTC.

The chain links TRBV15 to TRBJ2-1, with 8 bases matching TRBD1. Germline V gives CDR1 LNHNV, CDR2 YYDKDF (reference sequence). The CDR3 has 14 amino acids. V lost 8 bases and J lost 0; bases outside the gene matches: 3. CDR3 amino acids: CATGQGPSYNEQFF. The DNA of the CDR3 is TGTGCCACCGGACAGGGTCCCTCCTACAATGAGCAGTTCTTC.

This clone was seen only a few times. This chain uses TRBV29-1 with TRBJ2-1, with 10 bases lining up with TRBD2. The CDR3 runs to 14 residues. The germline V gene encodes CDR1 SQVTM and CDR2 ANQGSEA. J lost 4 bases, V lost 8 bases, and 8 bases had no gene match. CDR3 sequence (DNA): TGCAGCCACCTAACTAGCGGGGATTACAATGAGCAGTTCTTC. It specifies CSHLTSGDYNEQFF.

The chain employs TRBV4-1 and TRBJ1-4; the match to TRBD1 covers 7 bases. CDR1 is MGHRA, CDR2 YSYEKL, per germline. This CDR3 contains 14 residues. Trimming cost V 8 bases and J 4 bases; bases outside gene matches: 7. This CDR3 reads CASSRQGFNEKLFF. The DNA of the CDR3 is TGCGCCAGCTCTAGACAGGGCTTTAATGAAAAACTGTTTTTT.

The V gene is TRBV11-2, the J gene TRBJ2-7, with 7 bases identical to TRBD1. Unmatched junction bases numbered 9, after V lost 2 bases and J lost 11 bases. Germline V CDR1 and CDR2: SGHAT, FQNNGV. This CDR3 spans 13 amino acids. The CDR3 DNA sequence: TGTGCCAGCAGCTTAACTGGACAGGAGGTCAAGTACTTC. This encodes CASSLTGQEVKYF.

The chain joins TRBV5-1 to TRBJ2-7; 15 nucleotides align to TRBD2. The junction had 7 bases not matched to a gene; V was cut back by 2 bases and J by 1 base. CDR1 is SGHRS, CDR2 YFSETQ, per germline. The length of the CDR3 is 18 residues. For the CDR3, the DNA is TGCGCCAGCAGCTTTGGACTAGCGGGAGGGCCTCAATCCTACGAGCAGTACTTC. The encoded protein is CASSFGLAGGPQSYEQYF.

This clone turned up a few times. At one end the junction does not follow the germline gene, possibly because of a read error. This chain uses TRBV6-5 with TRBJ2-7, with 7 bases aligning to TRBD1. This CDR3 comprises 13 residues. CDR1 is MNHEY, CDR2 SVGAGI, per germline. CDR3 region: CASSSRGAGQATF. The CDR3 DNA follows: TGTGCCAGCAGTTCAAGGGGTGCCGGACAGGCCACATTC.

This rearrangement joins TRBV9 to TRBJ2-3; D uncertain. V was shortened by 0 bases and J by 4 bases, with 6 bases between the two germline ends. This CDR3 contains 13 residues. Germline V CDR1 and CDR2: SGDLS, YYNGEE. The CDR3 here is CASSVVSADTQYF. As DNA, the CDR3 is TGTGCCAGCAGCGTAGTTTCTGCAGATACGCAGTATTTT.

This clone was counted between two and nine times. The V gene is TRBV9, the J gene TRBJ2-1, with 12 nucleotides matching TRBD2. J lost 7 bases, V lost 2 bases, and 7 bases had no gene match. Germline V gene lookup returns CDR1 SGDLS and CDR2 YYNGEE. This CDR3 spans 16 amino acids. The CDR3 sequence: CASSVETSGRGNEQFF. The DNA of the CDR3 is TGTGCCAGCAGCGTGGAGACTAGCGGGAGAGGTAATGAGCAGTTCTTC.

There are a few counts of this clone. The J gene is TRBJ2-1, the V gene TRBV7-3, with D unclear. CDR3 length equals 15 residues. Germline V gives CDR1 SGHTA, CDR2 FQGTGA. V lost 5 bases, J lost 2 bases, and 13 bases lay in between. CDR3 sequence (DNA): TGTGCCAGCAGCCCACAACCGGGCCCCTACAATGAGCAGTTCTTC. It specifies CASSPQPGPYNEQFF.

J is TRBJ2-3 and V is TRBV15; tentative D call: TRBD1 (6 bases). The CDR3 is made up of 13 amino acids. Germline lookup yields CDR1 LNHNV and CDR2 YYDKDF (reference sequence). Trimming stripped 1 base from V and 9 bases from J, with 11 bases between. The DNA for the CDR3 is TGTGCCACCAGCAGAGTTGGGGGCGAGACGCAGTATTTT. Its translation is CATSRVGGETQYF. Full variable domain (remainder filled in from reference TRBV15 and TRBJ2-3): DAMVIQNPRYQVTQFGKPVTLSCSQTLNHNVMYWYQQKSSQAPKLLFHYYDKDFNNEADTPDNFQSRRPNTSFCFLDIRSPGLGDTAMYLCATSRVGGETQYFGPGTRLTVL.

This clone occurred a few times. The chain has TRBV10-3 and TRBJ1-1; no firm D call. CDR1 and CDR2 (germline): ENHRY, SYGVKD. This CDR3 is built from 13 residues. The V and J ends lost 3 bases and 0 bases respectively, with 5 bases between them. In DNA, the CDR3 is TGTGCCATCAGTGACGGACTGAACACTGAAGCTTTCTTT. This codes for CAISDGLNTEAFF.

The V call is TRBV7-9, the J call TRBJ2-1; D might be TRBD2 (5 bases). Germline lookup yields CDR1 SEHNR and CDR2 FQNEAQ (reference sequence). V was pared by 5 bases and J by 9 bases, with 17 bases between. The CDR3 consists of 14 residues. CDR3: CASSPLGEDIEQFF. The DNA for the CDR3 is TGTGCCAGCAGCCCGCTGGGAGAGGATATTGAGCAGTTCTTC.